The sequence of this T cell receptor (beta chain) was determined in a study of shared clonotypes between healthy human individuals. This clone was counted only a few times. With V trimmed by 6 bases and J by 5 bases, 10 bases remained unmatched. Germline V gene sequence: CDR1 WSHSY, CDR2 SAAADI. CDR3 length: 16 residues. Sequencing used immunoSEQ multiplex PCR; TCRdb keeps in-frame clones, though not all of them. This table has hundreds of thousands of clones, about 78% appearing once. The specimen sequenced was memory CD4+ T cells sorted from blood. Subset described: CD45RA-negative fraction. The sequence was collected from a woman in her twenties or thirties in good health. This chain connects TRBV10-2 to TRBJ2-3; 11 bases match TRBD2. The CDR3 reads CASRRGVAGGEDTQYF. Written as DNA, the CDR3 is TGCGCCAGCAGACGTGGGGTAGCGGGAGGGGAAGATACGCAGTATTTT.